The table lists the clone carrying this TCR beta chain with many counts. These data belong to a study of T-cell reconstitution after alpha-beta-depleted transplantation in children. CDR1 is SGHRS and CDR2 is YFSETQ in the germline V gene. This CDR3 spans 14 amino acids. Trimming cost V 1 base and J 3 bases; bases outside gene matches: 3. Preparing the TCRbeta library involved the use of unique molecular identifiers. TCRdb called the PCR reads again in MiXCR, with one record for every CDR3 protein. This table has over 550,000 distinct CDR3 sequences, over 9.5% appearing once. The rearrangement links TRBV5-1 to TRBJ2-7; TRBD1 agrees at 8 bases. The sample in question was PBMCs from the stem cell graft donor, obtained from the stem cell graft. This clonotype was sampled from a human donor who donated a stem cell graft to a child with acute myeloid leukemia. For the CDR3, the DNA is TGCGCCAGCAGCTTGTTCACAGGGGGCTACGAGCAGTACTTC. Translated, it gives CASSLFTGGYEQYF.